A few counts support the clone carrying this T cell receptor (beta chain). Its antigen is undetermined. Germline-derived CDR1 and CDR2 are MGHDK and SYGVNS. The CDR3 consists of 15 residues. Trimming cost V 7 bases and J 6 bases, with 19 bases left between them. This sample was taken from a study of response to subunit inactivated influenza vaccine. General study findings and limits: The authors suggested that few new T cells are recruited per seasonal influenza vaccination.

TCRdb fed the RT-PCR reads into MiXCR, producing one record per CDR3 protein. Of about 650,000 distinct CDR3 sequences listed, about 15% are singletons. The V gene is TRBV25-1, the J gene TRBJ2-1, with D uncertain. The material sequenced was PBMCs from blood, taken about 12 days after vaccination. This clonotype was sampled from a man aged 50-59 years who received an inactivated influenza vaccine. CDR3 sequence: CASTESGVRRNEQFF. The CDR3 region has the DNA TGTGCCAGCACCGAATCAGGAGTTCGGCGCAATGAGCAGTTCTTC.